What follows is one TCR beta chain and its context. Its antigen is currently unknown. The record originates from a study of OX40 agonist ivuxolimab in advanced cancers. Overall study: Patients in dose escalation had liver, melanoma, kidney or head and neck cancers. Three individuals attained partial responses, comprising one hepatocellular carcinoma case and two cutaneous melanoma cases. Findings and caveats of the study: Clonal expansion among partial responders at 0.1-3.0 mg/kg ranked near the lowest. Among expanded peripheral T cells, antigen specificity went undetermined.

The CDR3 has 12 residues. Germline V gene data show CDR1 as MNHEY and CDR2 as SVGAGI. V lost 5 bases, J lost 0 bases, and 5 bases lay in between. Assay: immunoSEQ multiplex PCR; the TCRdb copy retains only in-frame clones and omits some. The sample contains roughly 87,000 clones, 92% of which appear only once. The chain employs TRBV6-5 and TRBJ2-7; D not certain. The specimen was CD4+ or CD8+ T cells sorted from blood, collected in a trial of the OX40 agonist ivuxolimab. The origin of this receptor is an adult with an advanced solid tumor such as melanoma, head and neck, liver or kidney cancer. The CDR3 DNA is TGTGCCAGCAGTGAATCCTCCTACGAGCAGTACTTC. It yields the protein CASSESSYEQYF.